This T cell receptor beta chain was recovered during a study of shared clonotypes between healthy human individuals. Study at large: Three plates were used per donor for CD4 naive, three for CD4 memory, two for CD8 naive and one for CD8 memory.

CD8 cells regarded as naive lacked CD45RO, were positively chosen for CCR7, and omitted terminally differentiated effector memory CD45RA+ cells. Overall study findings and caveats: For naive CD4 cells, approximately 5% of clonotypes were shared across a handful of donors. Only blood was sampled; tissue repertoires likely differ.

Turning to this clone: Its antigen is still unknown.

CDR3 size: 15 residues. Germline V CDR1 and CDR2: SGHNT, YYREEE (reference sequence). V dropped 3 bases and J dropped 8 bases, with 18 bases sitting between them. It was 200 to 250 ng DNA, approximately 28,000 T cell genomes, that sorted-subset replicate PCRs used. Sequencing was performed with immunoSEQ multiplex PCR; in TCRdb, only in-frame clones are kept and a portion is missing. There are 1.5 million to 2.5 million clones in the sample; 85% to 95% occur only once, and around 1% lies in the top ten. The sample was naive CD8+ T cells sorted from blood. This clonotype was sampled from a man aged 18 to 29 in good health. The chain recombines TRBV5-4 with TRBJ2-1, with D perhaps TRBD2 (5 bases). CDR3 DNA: TGTGCCAGCAGCTCCGGGGTATACCTTGGGGATGAGCAGTTCTTC. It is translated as CASSSGVYLGDEQFF.